These 23 T cell receptor beta chains were all obtained from the same sample, sequenced in a study of T cells in Graves' hyperthyroidism and ophthalmopathy. RNA transcripts were the template for amplifying TCR beta CDR3 regions. The TCR CDR3 first-round RT-PCR relied on the HTBI primer set. TCRdb ran MiXCR on the multiplex PCR reads and lists one entry per CDR3 protein. The sample shows around 600,000 distinct CDR3 sequences, just under 45% of them seen only once. Sample: peripheral blood or thyroid tissue (not recorded which). Receptors were obtained from an adult man with Graves' disease, either hyperthyroidism or ophthalmopathy (not recorded which).

The chain couples TRBV7-9 to TRBJ1-2; tentatively, D is TRBD1 (5 bases). This CDR3 region has 16 residues. In germline, CDR1 is SEHNR, CDR2 FQNEAQ (reference sequence). V lost 4 bases and J 3 bases, leaving 18 bases between the germline ends. The CDR3 loop reads CASSSWTRQSYYGYTF. CDR3 coding DNA: TGTGCCAGCAGCTCCTGGACCCGACAGAGCTACTATGGCTACACCTTC.

Ten or more counts support this clonotype. The CDR3 DNA is TGCAGCGTGGGGACAGGGGACACCTACGAGCAGTACTTC. Translation gives CSVGTGDTYEQYF. The chain is built from TRBV29-1 and TRBJ2-7, with 10 nucleotides matching TRBD1. CDR3 length equals 13 residues. Germline V gene data show CDR1 as SQVTM and CDR2 as ANQGSEA. The J segment lost 2 bases and the V segment lost 6 bases, leaving 4 bases of the junction unmatched.

Many counts were recorded for this clonotype. The chain has TRBV5-1 and TRBJ2-2, with a tentative D call TRBD2 (6 bases). From germline, CDR1 is SGHRS and CDR2 YFSETQ. This CDR3 comprises 15 residues. The V end was cut by 0 bases, the J end by 5 bases, with 11 bases between. The CDR3 region has the DNA TGCGCCAGCAGCTTGGCTGTAGGAGGGACCGGGGAGCTGTTTTTT. This encodes CASSLAVGGTGELFF.

The V gene is TRBV2, the J gene TRBJ2-7; 10 positions agree with TRBD2. Trimming cost V 6 bases and J 3 bases; bases outside gene matches: 14. Germline-derived CDR1 and CDR2 are SNHLY and FYNNEI. The CDR3 is made up of 17 amino acids. CDR3 loop: CASSQVAGGYTVYEQYF. CDR3 DNA sequence: TGTGCCAGCAGCCAAGTAGCGGGGGGATACACCGTCTACGAGCAGTACTTC.

This clonotype has a count of ten or more. The chain combines TRBV7-8 with TRBJ2-7; 7 positions agree with TRBD1. J gave up 1 base and V 6 bases, and 6 bases lay outside the gene matches. The germline V gene encodes CDR1 SGHVS and CDR2 FQNEAQ. The CDR3 totals 14 residues. CDR3 in DNA: TGTGCCAGCAGAAGGGACAGCGGTTCCTACGAGCAGTACTTC. Translating gives CASRRDSGSYEQYF. Using reference TRBV7-8 and TRBJ2-7 for the parts outside the CDR3, the full variable domain is GAGVSQSPRYKVAKRGQDVALRCDPISGHVSLFWYQQALGQGPEFLTYFQNEAQLDKSGLPSDRFFAERPEGSVSTLKIQRTQQEDSAVYLCASRRDSGSYEQYFGPGTRLTVT.

This sequence joins TRBV5-4 and TRBJ1-1; D is uncertain. CDR1 is SGHNT, CDR2 YYREEE, per germline (reference sequence). V lost 1 base and J lost 4, with 11 bases in between. This CDR3 spans 14 amino acids. The CDR3 protein is CASSLPGVSTEAFF. In DNA form, the CDR3 reads TGTGCCAGCAGCTTGCCCGGGGTTTCCACTGAAGCTTTCTTT.

As concerns this clonotype: A much larger clone differs by one base, so this may be a read error. The rearrangement uses TRBV29-1 and TRBJ2-7, with a tentative D call TRBD2 (5 bases). Germline assignment: CDR1 SQVTM and CDR2 ANQGSEA. This CDR3 is 13 amino acids long. CDR3 DNA: TGCAGCGTACTAAGGAGCGGCCACTACGGGCAGTACTTC. Protein sequence: CSVLRSGHYGQYF.

This chain connects TRBV7-2 to TRBJ2-7; 7 positions agree with TRBD2. Looked up from germline, CDR1 is SGHTA and CDR2 is FQGNSA. With 3 bases clipped from V and 0 bases from J, the junction kept 5 bases outside the gene matches. CDR3 length: 15 amino acids. The CDR3 loop reads CASSFSSGFSYEQYF. The CDR3 DNA sequence: TGTGCCAGCAGCTTTAGTAGCGGGTTCTCCTACGAGCAGTACTTC.

The CDR3 reads CASRQGSGQPQHF. The DNA for the CDR3 is TGTGCCAGCAGACAGGGTTCAGGTCAGCCCCAGCATTTT. J is TRBJ1-5 and V is TRBV2, with D possibly matching TRBD1 (6 bases). CDR1 is SNHLY, CDR2 FYNNEI, per germline. The germline V and J ends were trimmed by 6 bases and 6 bases, with 12 bases remaining between them. The CDR3 length is 13 residues.

This clonotype was counted ten times or more. The V and J genes are TRBV7-2 and TRBJ1-1, with D hard to call. CDR1 and CDR2 (germline): SGHTA, FQGNSA. Trimming took 4 bases from V and 0 from J, leaving 9 bases between them. The CDR3 runs 14 residues. This chain's CDR3 is CASSSRMVNTEAFF. CDR3 in DNA: TGTGCCAGCAGCTCACGAATGGTGAACACTGAAGCTTTCTTT.

This clonotype was picked up many times. The chain is built from TRBV29-1 and TRBJ1-2; D possibly corresponds to TRBD1 (6 bases). Germline CDR1 SQVTM, CDR2 ANQGSEA. V lost 6 bases, J lost 7 bases, and 12 bases lay in between. CDR3 length: 11 amino acids. The CDR3 region has the DNA TGCAGCGTCTCAGGGGACGGTGGCTACACCTTC. Its protein product is CSVSGDGGYTF.

This clonotype was detected a few times. The gene calls are TRBV9 and TRBJ2-5, with 9 bases matching TRBD2. The CDR3 consists of 16 residues. V shed 0 bases and J 2 bases; nucleotides not matched to a gene: 5. Germline CDR1 is SGDLS and CDR2 is YYNGEE. The CDR3 DNA sequence: TGTGCCAGCAGCGTAGGGGCTAGCGGGATACAAGAGACCCAGTACTTC. This encodes CASSVGASGIQETQYF.

The chain employs TRBV7-8 and TRBJ2-5, with D unresolved. The CDR3 runs 16 residues. The germline CDR1 and CDR2 sequences are SGHVS and FQNEAQ. The V end was cut by 5 bases, the J end by 5 bases, with 21 bases between. CDR3 residues: CASSRWDGPQAETQYF. Written as DNA, the CDR3 is TGTGCCAGCAGCCGCTGGGATGGTCCTCAGGCGGAGACCCAGTACTTC.

The chain recombines TRBV7-9 with TRBJ2-7; TRBD1 agrees at 9 bases. Germline loops: CDR1 SEHNR, CDR2 FQNEAQ (reference sequence). V gave up 4 bases and J gave up 5 bases; unmatched junction bases: 9. This CDR3 has 15 residues. The chain's CDR3 is CASSSTGQGIHEQYF. The CDR3 DNA sequence: TGTGCCAGCAGCTCGACGGGACAGGGAATCCACGAGCAGTACTTC.

The chain links TRBV19 to TRBJ1-5; 8 positions agree with TRBD1. CDR3 length equals 15 residues. CDR1 and CDR2 (germline): LNHDA, SQIVND (reference sequence). V was clipped by 6 bases and J by 1 base; unmatched bases: 5. CDR3 in amino acids: CASSAQGGSNQPQHF. Written as DNA, the CDR3 is TGTGCCAGTAGCGCACAGGGGGGCAGCAATCAGCCCCAGCATTTT.

This chain joins TRBV29-1 and TRBJ1-1, with D tentatively TRBD1 (6 bases). Trimming removed 5 bases from V and 7 bases from J, with 26 bases in between. Germline CDR1 and CDR2: SQVTM and ANQGSEA. The length of the CDR3 is 16 residues. The CDR3 region is CSVFFRAIRGRNEAFF. The CDR3 bases are TGCAGCGTTTTCTTTAGGGCTATTAGGGGGAGGAATGAAGCTTTCTTT.

This chain uses TRBV19 with TRBJ1-4; possible D gene TRBD1, 6 bases. This CDR3 has 13 residues. Trimming pared 5 bases from V and 8 bases from J, leaving 12 bases between. CDR1 LNHDA and CDR2 SQIVND come from the germline V gene (reference sequence). The CDR3 here is CASSLGQQEKLFF. For the CDR3, the DNA is TGTGCCAGTAGTCTCGGACAGCAGGAAAAACTGTTTTTT. The entire variable domain, with the rest obtained from reference TRBV19 and TRBJ1-4, is as follows: DGGITQSPKYLFRKEGQNVTLSCEQNLNHDAMYWYRQDPGQGLRLIYYSQIVNDFQKGDIAEGYSVSREKKESFPLTVTSAQKNPTAFYLCASSLGQQEKLFFGSGTQLSVL.

This sequence joins TRBV6-1 and TRBJ1-1; no clear D. CDR1 is MNHNS, CDR2 SASEGT, per germline. V lost 7 bases and J lost 13, with 10 bases in between. The CDR3 totals 9 residues. In DNA form, the CDR3 reads TGTGCCAGCAATGGTGAGGGTTTCTTT. This sequence encodes CASNGEGFF.

The chain carries TRBV10-3 and TRBJ2-3; D not certain. This CDR3 comprises 14 residues. Per germline, CDR1 ENHRY and CDR2 SYGVKD. Trimming removed 0 bases at V and 4 bases at J, with 8 bases between. CDR3 DNA sequence: TGTGCCATCAGTGAGTCCTCGCGGTCAGATACGCAGTATTTT. It yields the protein CAISESSRSDTQYF.

This clonotype was seen at least ten times. This rearrangement joins TRBV7-6 to TRBJ1-1, with 7 positions matching TRBD1. In germline, CDR1 is SGHVS, CDR2 FNYEAQ. The CDR3 extends over 15 amino acids. V lost 5 bases to trimming and J lost 1 base; unmatched junction nucleotides: 7. CDR3 coding DNA: TGTGCCAGCAGCGCACAGGGGCTGGGGAACACTGAAGCTTTCTTT. It specifies CASSAQGLGNTEAFF.

This chain joins TRBV9 and TRBJ1-1, with D perhaps matching TRBD1 (6 bases). The CDR3 runs to 15 residues. V lost 7 bases and J 1 base, leaving 17 bases between the germline ends. CDR1 SGDLS and CDR2 YYNGEE come from the germline V gene. The CDR3 sequence: CASSAQGVENTEAFF. Here the CDR3 DNA reads TGTGCCAGCTCAGCACAGGGAGTGGAGAACACTGAAGCTTTCTTT.

The chain recombines TRBV5-1 with TRBJ1-3; D might be TRBD1 (5 bases). V was shortened by 0 bases and J by 1 base, with 14 bases between the two germline ends. The CDR3 is 17 residues long. Germline assignment: CDR1 SGHRS and CDR2 YFSETQ. The CDR3 spells CASSLDHRRASGNTIYF. The CDR3 coding sequence is TGCGCCAGCAGCTTGGATCACAGGAGGGCTTCTGGAAACACCATATATTTT.

The gene calls are TRBV20-1 and TRBJ1-3, with D perhaps TRBD1 (6 bases). This CDR3 comprises 15 residues. CDR1 is DFQATT and CDR2 is SNEGSKA in the germline V gene (reference sequence). V lost 3 bases to trimming and J lost 3 bases, with 15 bases between them. The CDR3 spells CSARYPGAGGNTIYF. In DNA form, the CDR3 reads TGCAGTGCTAGGTATCCGGGGGCAGGTGGAAACACCATATATTTT.